This T cell receptor (beta chain) was identified during a study of radiotherapy plus CTLA-4 blockade in lung cancer. Study overall: Among patients, about 20% showed objective responses, and approximately 30% had disease control.

Generated by immunoSEQ multiplex PCR, the TCRdb table keeps only in-frame clones and is missing some. There are some 40,000 clones in the sample; roughly three quarters occur only once, and around 2.4% lies in the top ten. General study findings and limits: With interferon-beta, early dynamics of blood T cell clones were reported to best predict response. Blood-borne expansion of tumor-derived TCR clones followed radiotherapy plus ipilimumab.

Chemo-refractory metastatic non-small-cell lung cancer patients received focal radiation with ipilimumab CTLA-4 blockade. This clone was detected only a few times. Antigen unknown. There are 14 residues in the CDR3. V lost 0 bases, J lost 5 bases, and 11 bases lay in between. Germline values: CDR1 LGHNA, CDR2 YSLEER. The sample was peripheral blood, taken from a patient treated with radiotherapy plus ipilimumab. The gene calls are TRBV4-3 and TRBJ2-7; no definite D call. The origin of this receptor is a human donor with non-small cell lung cancer whose response to radiotherapy plus ipilimumab could not be evaluated. Here the CDR3 DNA reads TGCGCCAGCAGCCAAGATCTCAGTCGGGACGAGCAGTACTTC. Amino acid sequence: CASSQDLSRDEQYF.